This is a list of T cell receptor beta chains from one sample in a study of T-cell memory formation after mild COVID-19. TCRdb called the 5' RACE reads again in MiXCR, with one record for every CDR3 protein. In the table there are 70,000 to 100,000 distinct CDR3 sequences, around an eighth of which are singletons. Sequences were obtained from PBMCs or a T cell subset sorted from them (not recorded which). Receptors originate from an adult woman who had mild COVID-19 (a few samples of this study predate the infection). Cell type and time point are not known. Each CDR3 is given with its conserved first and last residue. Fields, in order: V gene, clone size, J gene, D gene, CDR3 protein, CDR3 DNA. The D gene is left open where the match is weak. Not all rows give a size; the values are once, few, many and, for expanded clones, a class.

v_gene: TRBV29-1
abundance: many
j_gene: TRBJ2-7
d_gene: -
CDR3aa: CSGKDSDSYEQYF
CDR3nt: TGCAGCGGGAAGGACAGCGACTCCTACGAGCAGTACTTC

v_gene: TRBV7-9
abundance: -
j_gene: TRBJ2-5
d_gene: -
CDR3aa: CASTYAGETQYF
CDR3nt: TGTGCCAGCACCTACGCCGGGGAGACCCAGTACTTC

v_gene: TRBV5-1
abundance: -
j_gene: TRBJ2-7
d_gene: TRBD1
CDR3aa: CASSLAGQTYEQYF
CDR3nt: TGCGCCAGCAGCTTGGCGGGACAGACCTACGAGCAGTACTTC

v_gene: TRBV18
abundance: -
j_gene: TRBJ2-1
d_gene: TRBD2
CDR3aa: CASSPPELAWYNEQFF
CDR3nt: TGTGCCAGCTCACCACCAGAACTAGCGTGGTACAATGAGCAGTTCTTC

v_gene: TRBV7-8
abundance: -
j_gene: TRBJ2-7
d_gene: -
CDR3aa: CASSLSPRGYEQYF
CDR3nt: TGTGCCAGCAGCTTAAGTCCCCGCGGCTACGAGCAGTACTTC

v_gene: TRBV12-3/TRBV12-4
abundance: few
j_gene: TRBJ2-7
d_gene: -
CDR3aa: CASRGKGAYEQYF
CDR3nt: TGTGCCAGCAGAGGAAAGGGGGCCTACGAGCAGTACTTC

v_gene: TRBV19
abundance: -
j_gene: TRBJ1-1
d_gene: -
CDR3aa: CASSTPIDSVNTEAFF
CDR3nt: TGTGCCAGTAGTACCCCTATCGACAGCGTGAACACTGAAGCTTTCTTT

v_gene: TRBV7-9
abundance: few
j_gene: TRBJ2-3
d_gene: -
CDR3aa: CASSISGDSTDTQYF
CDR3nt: TGTGCCAGCAGCATCTCGGGAGATAGCACAGATACGCAGTATTTT

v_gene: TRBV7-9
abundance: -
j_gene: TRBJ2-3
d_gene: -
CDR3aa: CASSTPDRLISSTDTQYF
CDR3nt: TGTGCCAGCAGCACCCCCGACAGACTGATTTCTAGCACAGATACGCAGTATTTT

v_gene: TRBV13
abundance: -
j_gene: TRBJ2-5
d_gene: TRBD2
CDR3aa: CASSSMAGGAPETQYF
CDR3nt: TGTGCCAGCAGCTCTATGGCGGGAGGGGCCCCAGAGACCCAGTACTTC

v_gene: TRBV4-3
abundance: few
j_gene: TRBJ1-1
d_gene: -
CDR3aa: CASSRSDLPLGLTEAFF
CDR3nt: TGCGCCAGCAGCCGATCAGACCTTCCCTTGGGGCTCACTGAAGCTTTCTTT